The 26 T cell receptor beta chains below were found in one sample sequenced in a study of shared clonotypes between healthy human individuals. The repertoire was sequenced with immunoSEQ multiplex PCR; TCRdb's copy has only in-frame clones and lacks some. The profile covers approximately 710,000 clones, with 90% appearing a single time and approximately 35% taken by the ten largest. Sequencing used memory CD8+ T cells from PBMCs. Subset meaning: CD45RO+ cells pooled with CCR7-negative TemRA cells. These receptors came from a man aged 18-30 years in good health. Some clones in this sample may be carry-over from other donors' samples.

This chain joins TRBV4-3 and TRBJ1-1; D is uncertain. Germline-derived CDR1 and CDR2 are LGHNA and YSLEER. The CDR3 is 16 residues long. Trimming left V 1 base short and J 6 bases short, with 18 bases between. Written as DNA, the CDR3 is TGCGCCAGCAGCCAAGGTGGTAAAACCGGGGTCCCTGAAGCTTTCTTT. It specifies CASSQGGKTGVPEAFF.

This chain uses TRBV9 with TRBJ2-7, with D tentatively TRBD2 (6 bases). Per the germline V gene, CDR1 is SGDLS and CDR2 is YYNGEE. V gave up 4 bases and J gave up 5 bases, with 16 bases separating them. The CDR3 consists of 14 residues. CDR3 in amino acids: CASSTGLSRDEQYF. The DNA for the CDR3 is TGTGCCAGCAGCACGGGACTGTCAAGGGACGAGCAGTACTTC.

Only one count was recorded for this clone. This rearrangement joins TRBV6-5 to TRBJ1-1, with D tentatively TRBD1 (6 bases). Per germline, CDR1 MNHEY and CDR2 SVGAGI. Trimming took 2 bases from V and 4 from J, leaving 11 bases between them. The CDR3 has 14 residues. The CDR3 sequence is CASSYAGAPTEAFF. The CDR3 nucleotides read TGTGCCAGCAGTTACGCGGGGGCGCCCACTGAAGCTTTCTTT.

This sequence joins TRBV2 and TRBJ2-2; 7 bases fit TRBD1. CDR1 is SNHLY and CDR2 is FYNNEI in the germline V gene. The CDR3 runs to 15 residues. V was clipped by 8 bases and J by 5 bases; unmatched bases: 11. Written as DNA, the CDR3 is TGTGCCAGCCGAGCGGTGACAGGGAAAACCGGGGAGCTGTTTTTT. This codes for CASRAVTGKTGELFF. The complete variable domain, with remaining parts taken from reference TRBV2 and TRBJ2-2, reads EPEVTQTPSHQVTQMGQEVILRCVPISNHLYFYWYRQILGQKVEFLVSFYNNEISEKSEIFDDQFSVERPDGSNFTLKIRSTKLEDSAMYFCASRAVTGKTGELFFGEGSRLTVL.

The chain has TRBV19 and TRBJ2-1, with 11 bases fitting TRBD1. The germline gives CDR1 LNHDA, CDR2 SQIVND (reference sequence). Losses at the gene ends were 5 bases for V and 4 bases for J; bases not matched to a gene: 4. CDR3 size: 15 residues. CDR3 in amino acids: CASSLRDRGYNEQFF. The CDR3 DNA sequence: TGTGCCAGTAGTCTCAGGGACAGGGGGTACAATGAGCAGTTCTTC.

The chain's CDR3 is CSVWTETDTQYF. The CDR3 DNA reads TGCAGCGTGTGGACAGAAACAGATACGCAGTATTTT. The chain employs TRBV29-1 and TRBJ2-3; the D gene is possibly TRBD1 (6 bases). The CDR3 covers 12 residues. Trimming removed 6 bases at V and 3 bases at J, with 10 bases between. CDR1 SQVTM and CDR2 ANQGSEA come from the germline V gene.

The chain employs TRBV28 and TRBJ2-5, with a weak D call TRBD1 (5 bases). The CDR3 consists of 16 residues. Germline V gives CDR1 MDHEN, CDR2 SYDVKM. V was pared by 1 base and J by 0 bases, with 12 bases between. This CDR3 is CASSLSPTGNQETQYF. CDR3 DNA sequence: TGTGCCAGCAGTTTATCCCCCACAGGTAACCAAGAGACCCAGTACTTC.

The chain recombines TRBV6-1 with TRBJ1-2, with D unresolved. From germline, CDR1 is MNHNS and CDR2 SASEGT. The V and J ends lost 10 bases and 0 bases respectively, with 12 bases between them. This CDR3 comprises 13 residues. The CDR3 bases are TGTGCCATAACGTGGACGGCTAACTATGGCTACACCTTC. Amino acid sequence: CAITWTANYGYTF.

J is TRBJ2-1 and V is TRBV7-9; 9 bases line up with TRBD1. V was clipped by 5 bases and J by 10 bases; unmatched bases: 15. This CDR3 has 16 residues. Germline CDR1 SEHNR, CDR2 FQNEAQ (reference sequence). For the CDR3, the DNA is TGTGCCAGCAGCAACACGCCGGGACAGGGTAGGGGAGAGCAGTTCTTC. Its protein product is CASSNTPGQGRGEQFF.

The chain recombines TRBV9 with TRBJ1-1; D gene unclear. CDR3 length equals 13 residues. V lost 3 bases, J lost 1 base, and 7 bases lay in between. CDR1 and CDR2 from the germline V gene are SGDLS and YYNGEE. In DNA form, the CDR3 reads TGTGCCAGCAGCGAGCCAAAGAACACTGAAGCTTTCTTT. Translated, it gives CASSEPKNTEAFF.

The chain recombines TRBV4-1 with TRBJ1-1, with D possibly being TRBD1 (6 bases). Germline values: CDR1 MGHRA, CDR2 YSYEKL. V dropped 2 bases and J dropped 0 bases, with 13 bases sitting between them. CDR3 length: 16 amino acids. The CDR3 bases are TGCGCCAGCAGCCAAAAGCAGGGGCCCTTGAACACTGAAGCTTTCTTT. Its translation: CASSQKQGPLNTEAFF.

The gene calls are TRBV27 and TRBJ1-2, with D perhaps matching TRBD1 (6 bases). There are 14 residues in the CDR3. Germline assignment: CDR1 MNHEY and CDR2 SMNVEV (reference sequence). Trimming cost V 3 bases and J 7 bases, with 15 bases left between them. The CDR3 here is CASSFLQGNGGYTF. CDR3 in DNA: TGTGCCAGCAGTTTCCTACAGGGTAACGGTGGCTACACCTTC.

This chain uses TRBV7-9 with TRBJ2-7; TRBD1 might be the D (6 bases). V lost 5 bases, J lost 2 bases, and 19 bases lay in between. The germline CDR1 and CDR2 sequences are SEHNR and FQNEAQ (reference sequence). CDR3 length: 16 amino acids. The CDR3 region is CASSPAQGLPPYEQYF. CDR3 in DNA: TGTGCCAGCAGCCCGGCCCAGGGGCTCCCCCCCTACGAGCAGTACTTC.

V is TRBV9 and J is TRBJ1-2; the D gene is possibly TRBD1 (5 bases). This CDR3 region has 17 residues. Trimming took off 3 bases at V and 0 bases at J, with 18 bases between the two ends. CDR1 SGDLS and CDR2 YYNGEE come from the germline V gene. CDR3 protein: CASSGAVGDRTNYGYTF. The CDR3, as DNA: TGTGCCAGCAGCGGAGCCGTAGGTGACAGAACTAACTATGGCTACACCTTC.

In this sample, this clone turned up a few times. The genes are TRBV2 and TRBJ1-1; D unclear. Germline assignment: CDR1 SNHLY and CDR2 FYNNEI. V was clipped by 10 bases and J by 1 base, with 10 bases between them. CDR3 length: 12 amino acids. The CDR3 spells CAITETNTEAFF. DNA of the CDR3: TGTGCCATCACAGAAACGAACACTGAAGCTTTCTTT.

The rearrangement joins TRBV4-1 to TRBJ2-7, with TRBD2 identical over 8 bases. J was trimmed by 5 bases and V by 6 bases; bases with no gene match: 9. Looked up from germline, CDR1 is MGHRA and CDR2 is YSYEKL. The CDR3 sequence is 14 residues long. CDR3 nucleotide sequence: TGCGCCAGCAGACCCAGCGGGAGAGCGGACGAGCAGTACTTC. The encoded protein is CASRPSGRADEQYF.

The genes are TRBV5-1 and TRBJ1-1; D ambiguous. V lost 0 bases and J 6 bases, leaving 15 bases between the germline ends. The V gene's germline CDR1 is SGHRS and CDR2 YFSETQ. This CDR3 has 15 residues. The CDR3 spells CASSLVGGETPEAFF. The CDR3 DNA reads as TGCGCCAGCAGCTTGGTTGGAGGCGAAACCCCTGAAGCTTTCTTT.

The chain employs TRBV9 and TRBJ1-3; D remains ambiguous. V lost 0 bases, J lost 1 base, and 8 bases lay in between. This CDR3 comprises 15 residues. Per the germline V gene, CDR1 is SGDLS and CDR2 is YYNGEE. CDR3 coding DNA: TGTGCCAGCAGCGTAGGCGACGGATCTGGAAACACCATATATTTT. It yields the protein CASSVGDGSGNTIYF. The variable domain in full, completed from reference TRBV9 and TRBJ1-3, reads DSGVTQTPKHLITATGQRVTLRCSPRSGDLSVYWYQQSLDQGLQFLIQYYNGEERAKGNILERFSAQQFPDLHSELNLSSLELGDSALYFCASSVGDGSGNTIYFGEGSWLTVV.

The chain couples TRBV7-8 to TRBJ1-4, with TRBD1 matching 9 bases. The trim removed 2 bases at V and 9 bases at J, leaving 7 bases unmatched. The CDR3 is 15 amino acids. CDR1 is SGHVS, CDR2 FQNEAQ, per germline. CDR3 loop: CASSLRGTGMKKLFF. In DNA, the CDR3 is TGTGCCAGCAGCTTACGGGGGACAGGGATGAAAAAACTGTTTTTT.

The chain joins TRBV14 to TRBJ1-1; maybe TRBD1 (6 bases). The CDR3 length is 16 residues. Germline values: CDR1 SGHDN, CDR2 FVKESK. V gave up 1 base and J gave up 5 bases, with 17 bases separating them. The CDR3 sequence: CASSQAEQGRETEAFF. The CDR3, as DNA: TGTGCCAGCAGCCAAGCCGAACAGGGAAGAGAGACTGAAGCTTTCTTT.

This chain joins TRBV2 and TRBJ2-4; 8 nucleotides line up with TRBD1. The CDR3 runs to 16 residues. The V segment lost 6 bases and the J segment 3 bases; nucleotides outside the gene matches: 10. Germline V CDR1 and CDR2: SNHLY, FYNNEI. CDR3 sequence reads: CASSRTGTGDKNIQYF. CDR3 sequence (DNA): TGTGCCAGCAGCCGCACCGGGACAGGCGACAAAAACATTCAGTACTTC.

About this clone: The identical CDR3 is also encoded by other nucleotide sequences in the sample. This chain links TRBV27 with TRBJ2-7; 7 bases line up with TRBD2. V dropped 8 bases and J dropped 4; count of bases not matched to a gene: 5. Germline V gene data show CDR1 as MNHEY and CDR2 as SMNVEV (reference sequence). CDR3 length: 12 residues. CDR3 nucleotides: TGTGCCAGCTCCTTCGGGGGGTACGAGCAGTACTTC. Amino acid sequence: CASSFGGYEQYF.

With respect to this clone: One junction end does not reproduce the germline sequence, and a read error may be involved. This chain uses TRBV7-2 with TRBJ2-3; TRBD1 matches at 8 bases. There are 15 residues in the CDR3. CDR1 is SGHTA, CDR2 FQGNSA, per germline. The DNA of the CDR3 is TGTGCCAGCAGACTCCACGGAGTCGGGACAGGTACGCAGTATTTT. This gives the protein CASRLHGVGTGTQYF.

The chain joins TRBV7-2 to TRBJ2-5; D ambiguous. The CDR3 covers 16 residues. The V gene's germline CDR1 is SGHTA and CDR2 FQGNSA. Trimming stripped 1 base from V and 5 bases from J, with 17 bases between. The CDR3 is CASSLGTVVSRETQYF. CDR3 DNA: TGTGCCAGCAGCTTAGGGACGGTTGTGAGTAGGGAGACCCAGTACTTC.

CDR3 nucleotides: TGTGCCAGCAGCTCAGGACTAGCGGAGGACTACGAGCAGTACTTC. It specifies CASSSGLAEDYEQYF. The chain is built from TRBV7-8 and TRBJ2-7, with 10 bases that match TRBD2. After removal of 4 bases from V and 3 bases from J, the junction contained 6 bases not matched to a gene. Germline CDR1 reads SGHVS; CDR2 reads FQNEAQ. CDR3 size: 15 residues.

The chain links TRBV28 to TRBJ2-6; no definite D call. From germline, CDR1 is MDHEN and CDR2 SYDVKM. Trimming removed 1 base at V and 2 bases at J, with 3 bases between. The CDR3 runs 14 residues. CDR3 region: CASSLSAGANVLTF. CDR3 nucleotide sequence: TGTGCCAGCAGTTTATCAGCTGGGGCCAACGTCCTGACTTTC.